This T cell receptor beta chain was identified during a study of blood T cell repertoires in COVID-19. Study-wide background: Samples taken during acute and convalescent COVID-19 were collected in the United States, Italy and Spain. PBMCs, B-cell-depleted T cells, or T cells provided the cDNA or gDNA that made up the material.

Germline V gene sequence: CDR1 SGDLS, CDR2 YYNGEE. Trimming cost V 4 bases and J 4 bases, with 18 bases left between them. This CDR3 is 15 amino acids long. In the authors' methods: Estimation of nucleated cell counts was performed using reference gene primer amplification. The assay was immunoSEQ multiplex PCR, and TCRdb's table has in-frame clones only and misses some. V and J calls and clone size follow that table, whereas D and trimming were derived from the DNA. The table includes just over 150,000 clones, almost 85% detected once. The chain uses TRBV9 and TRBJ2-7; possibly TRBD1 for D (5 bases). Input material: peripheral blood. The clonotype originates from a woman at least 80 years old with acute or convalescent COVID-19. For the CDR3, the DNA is TGTGCCAGCAGCAAACAAGGGGAAGGGGCTTACGAGCAGTACTTC. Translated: CASSKQGEGAYEQYF.